This T cell receptor (beta chain) came from a study of memory CD4+ T cells and cytomegalovirus serostatus. Whole-study context: Of the healthy Belgian adults, 9 or 10 were CMV seropositive and about 24 seronegative. Findings and caveats of the study: The CMV-associated TCR signature appears largely within the CD4+ memory repertoire. Of 150 to 200 reported CMV TCRbeta sequences, under 80 were found in memory CD4+ repertoires.

For this clone: Its antigen is unknown.

In the authors' methods: After removing out-of-frame reads, 2 million to 2.5 million distinct TCRbeta sequences remained. Measured with immunoSEQ multiplex PCR; TCRdb has only the in-frame clones, and not every one. V, J and clone size are taken as reported in that table, and D and trimming were inferred from the DNA itself. This table has tens of thousands of clones, roughly 78% appearing once. The sort gate was single viable CD3+CD4+CD8-CD45RO+ cells for memory CD4+ T cells. The ends were cut back, 5 bases at V and 7 bases at J, with 14 bases in the middle. The CDR3 spans 13 residues. Germline lookup yields CDR1 MNHEY and CDR2 SMNVEV (reference sequence).

This TCR came from an adult in good health and CMV-seronegative. The rearrangement joins TRBV27 to TRBJ1-2; weak D call: TRBD1 (6 bases). What was sequenced was memory CD4+ T cells from blood. CDR3 nucleotide sequence: TGTGCCAGCAGTCCGGGGGGCGGCGGTGGCTACACCTTC. Translating gives CASSPGGGGGYTF.